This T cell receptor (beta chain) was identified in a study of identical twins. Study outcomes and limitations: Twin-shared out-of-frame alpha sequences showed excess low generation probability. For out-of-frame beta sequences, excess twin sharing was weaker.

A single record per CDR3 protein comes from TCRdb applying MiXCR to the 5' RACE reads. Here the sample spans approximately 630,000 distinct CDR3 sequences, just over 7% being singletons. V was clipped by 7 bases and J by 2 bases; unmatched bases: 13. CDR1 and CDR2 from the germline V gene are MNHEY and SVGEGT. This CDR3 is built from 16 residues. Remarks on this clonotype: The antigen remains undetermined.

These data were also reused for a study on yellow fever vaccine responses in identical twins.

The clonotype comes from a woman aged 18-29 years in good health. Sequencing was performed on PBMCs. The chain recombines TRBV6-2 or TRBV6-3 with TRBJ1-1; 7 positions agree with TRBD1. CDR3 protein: CASTPGPGGFNTEAFF. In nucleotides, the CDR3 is TGTGCCAGCACCCCGGGGCCAGGGGGTTTTAACACTGAAGCTTTCTTT.